This entry features one T cell receptor (beta chain) sequence. Its antigen is currently unknown. Germline lookup yields CDR1 DFQATT and CDR2 SNEGSKA (reference sequence). V lost 0 bases and J lost 4; bases outside the gene matches: 4. CDR3 length: 14 amino acids. Sequenced with the Oncomine TCR Beta short-read assay was DNA taken from cultured CD4+ T cells. MiXCR, run by TCRdb on the PCR reads, gives a single entry per CDR3 protein. The sample includes some 11,000 distinct CDR3 sequences, almost 65% of them seen just once. Treatment here: approximately 10-day PBMC culture with coronavirus spike peptide pools or control peptides (ViraFEST assay). ViraFEST sequenced TCRs after peptide-pool expansion of antigen-specific T cells. Days 3 and 7 saw half the medium replaced with fresh IL-2 medium. This sample was taken from a study of vaccination and CD4 T cells after COVID-19. Overall study context: By nasal swab PCR, the convalescent patients were SARS-CoV-2 positive, with about 10 mild cases and one severe. Overlapping spike peptides of SARS-CoV-2, HCoV-NL63, HCoV-OC43 and HCoV-229E were used, and cells were stimulated with them.

The V gene is TRBV20-1, the J gene TRBJ2-3, with 7 bases identical to TRBD1. This receptor was taken from a human donor who had recovered from COVID-19. Sequenced input: CD4+ T cells from blood, cultured in vitro. The CDR3 protein is CSARDLGGPDTQYF. CDR3 nucleotide sequence: TGCAGTGCTAGAGATCTAGGGGGCCCAGATACGCAGTATTTT.